This T cell receptor (beta chain) emerged from a study of blood T cell repertoires in COVID-19. Study-wide context: COVID-19 samples collected from the United States, Italy and Spain covered acute and convalescent phases. T cells, B-cell-depleted T cells, or PBMCs provided the cDNA or gDNA that served as material.

Germline lookup yields CDR1 SEHNR and CDR2 FQNEAQ (reference sequence). V was trimmed by 6 bases and J by 2 bases, leaving 19 bases between them. This CDR3 has 16 amino acids. Methods used by the authors: Estimation of nucleated cell counts was performed using reference gene primer amplification. Profiling relied on immunoSEQ multiplex PCR, and the TCRdb table lists in-frame clones only, not all of them. Clone size and V and J calls were adopted from that table, with D and trimming inferred from the DNA. The repertoire holds 75,000 to 100,000 clones, with about 85% as singletons. The rearrangement joins TRBV7-9 to TRBJ1-1; the D gene is possibly TRBD1 (6 bases). This TCR came from a man aged 55 to 70 with acute or convalescent COVID-19. The sequenced sample was peripheral blood. In DNA form, the CDR3 reads TGTGCCAGCAGACCTCAAAGCCAGGGGAGCAACACTGAAGCTTTCTTT. Translation: CASRPQSQGSNTEAFF. Looking up the rest from reference TRBV7-9 and TRBJ1-1 gives the full variable domain: DTGVSQNPRHKITKRGQNVTFRCDPISEHNRLYWYRQTLGQGPEFLTYFQNEAQLEKSRLLSDRFSAERPKGSFSTLEIQRTEQGDSAMYLCASRPQSQGSNTEAFFGQGTRLTVV.